The 17 T cell receptor beta chains given below trace back to one sample, sequenced in a study of cytomegalovirus exposure and HLA in healthy donors (dated by TCRdb to between 2016 and 2019). To prepare the library, the immunoSEQ multiplex PCR assay was applied. The multiplex PCR relied on a mix of 60 forward primers for TCR Vbeta segments and 13 reverse primers for TCR Jbeta segments. What TCRdb holds here is the immuneACCESS table cut down to in-frame rearrangements. Part of the clones is not present; checked against another copy, under half of the missing clones reflect an unresolved V gene, and the others are unexplained. Within this sample are over 95,000 clones, with approximately 80% of them counted one time only. Less than 3.5% of the sample is held by the ten biggest clonotypes. Sequenced material: PBMCs. The source is a female donor in good health and CMV-seronegative.

The rearrangement uses TRBV19 and TRBJ2-2; D is undetermined. CDR1 and CDR2 (germline): LNHDA, SQIVND (reference sequence). This CDR3 contains 10 residues. The V gene lost 9 bases and the J gene lost 6 bases, with 5 bases spanning the gap. This CDR3 is CASLSGELFF. The CDR3 DNA follows: TGTGCCAGCCTGTCCGGGGAGCTGTTTTTT.

This clone was picked up one time. The chain combines TRBV13 with TRBJ2-5, with 10 bases fitting TRBD2. This CDR3 region has 15 residues. Germline CDR1 and CDR2: PRHDT and FYEKMQ (reference sequence). Trimming at V came to 5 bases and at J to 1 base, leaving 4 bases not matched to a gene. The CDR3 loop reads CASSLAGDIQETQYF. CDR3 coding DNA: TGTGCCAGCAGCCTAGCGGGGGATATCCAAGAGACCCAGTACTTC.

The rearrangement uses TRBV4-3 and TRBJ2-4; TRBD2 matches 8 bases. This CDR3 is built from 22 residues. Germline trimming cut 1 base from V and 0 bases from J; bases unmatched to any gene: 20. Germline V lookup: CDR1 LGHNA, CDR2 YSLEER. CDR3 DNA sequence: TGCGCCAGCAGCCAAGGCTCAAGGCCGGGGGGGCTGGGACTCCCAGCCAAAAACATTCAGTACTTC. Protein sequence: CASSQGSRPGGLGLPAKNIQYF.

The V call is TRBV5-1, the J call TRBJ2-5; TRBD1 agrees at 8 bases. With V trimmed by 4 bases and J by 2 bases, 7 bases remained unmatched. The germline V gene encodes CDR1 SGHRS and CDR2 YFSETQ. This CDR3 is 15 amino acids long. The CDR3 protein is CASSQSGGGQETQYF. The DNA of the CDR3 is TGCGCCAGCAGCCAATCAGGGGGCGGGCAAGAGACCCAGTACTTC. The full variable domain, with the rest looked up from reference TRBV5-1 and TRBJ2-5, is KAGVTQTPRYLIKTRGQQVTLSCSPISGHRSVSWYQQTPGQGLQFLFEYFSETQRNKGNFPGRFSGRQFSNSRSEMNVSTLELGDSALYLCASSQSGGGQETQYFGPGTRLLVL.

The rearrangement uses TRBV29-1 and TRBJ1-1; D ambiguous. Trimming shortened V by 4 bases and J by 6 bases, and 18 bases separated the two germline ends. CDR1 and CDR2 from the germline V gene are SQVTM and ANQGSEA. The CDR3 has 14 amino acids. The CDR3 is CSVALARGGPEAFF. Here the CDR3 DNA reads TGCAGCGTTGCTTTGGCGCGGGGTGGGCCTGAAGCTTTCTTT.

This clone was recorded only once. The rearrangement joins TRBV10-3 to TRBJ2-7; 11 nucleotides match TRBD1. The CDR3 runs 15 residues. V shed 11 bases, J shed 3 bases, and the junction held 12 bases outside the gene matches. From germline, CDR1 is ENHRY and CDR2 SYGVKD. For the CDR3, the DNA is TGTGCCCCCCCCCTAGGGACAGGGGGTCACTACGAGCAGTACTTC. This encodes CAPPLGTGGHYEQYF.

This rearrangement joins TRBV29-1 to TRBJ2-1, with D unresolved. The CDR3 is 10 residues long. With 4 bases removed from V and 5 bases from J, the gap between germline ends came to 3 bases. Germline loops: CDR1 SQVTM, CDR2 ANQGSEA. CDR3 loop: CSVGDNEQFF. CDR3 sequence (DNA): TGCAGCGTTGGCGACAATGAGCAGTTCTTC.

The chain recombines TRBV18 with TRBJ2-1, with 9 bases lining up with TRBD2. V lost 0 bases and J lost 9; bases outside the gene matches: 6. CDR1 and CDR2 from the germline V gene are KGHSH and LQKENI. The CDR3 has 15 residues. In DNA form, the CDR3 reads TGTGCCAGCTCACCACCGGCGGGGGGGCAGAGTGAGCAGTTCTTC. It codes for CASSPPAGGQSEQFF.

This clone was found once. The rearrangement uses TRBV9 and TRBJ2-1, with TRBD2 matching over 11 bases. The CDR3 sequence is 17 residues long. J lost 8 bases, V lost 0 bases, and 10 bases had no gene match. Germline V CDR1 and CDR2: SGDLS, YYNGEE. CDR3 sequence reads: CASSVGLSGGAQYEQFF. CDR3 nucleotides: TGTGCCAGCAGCGTAGGCCTTAGCGGGGGGGCTCAGTATGAGCAGTTCTTC.

The rearrangement uses TRBV15 and TRBJ1-2; 9 bases match TRBD1. The CDR3 totals 15 residues. Germline V lookup: CDR1 LNHNV, CDR2 YYDKDF (reference sequence). V dropped 1 base and J dropped 5; count of bases not matched to a gene: 5. CDR3 loop: CATSRGDREGYGYTF. For the CDR3, the DNA is TGTGCCACCAGCAGAGGGGACAGGGAGGGTTATGGCTACACCTTC.

J is TRBJ2-3 and V is TRBV11-2, with a possible D match to TRBD2 (6 bases). There are 15 residues in the CDR3. V lost 7 bases, J lost 8 bases, and 22 bases lay in between. The V gene's germline CDR1 is SGHAT and CDR2 FQNNGV. CDR3 protein: CASTKSSVALGTQYF. The CDR3 region has the DNA TGTGCCAGCACTAAATCTAGCGTTGCGCTGGGTACGCAGTATTTT.

This rearrangement joins TRBV19 to TRBJ1-5; D might be TRBD1 (5 bases). The length of the CDR3 is 15 residues. Germline lookup yields CDR1 LNHDA and CDR2 SQIVND (reference sequence). The germline V and J ends were trimmed by 7 bases and 3 bases, with 16 bases remaining between them. CDR3 protein: CASTQSAGPNQPQHF. The CDR3 region has the DNA TGTGCCAGTACACAGAGTGCGGGACCCAATCAGCCCCAGCATTTT.

The chain is built from TRBV9 and TRBJ1-6; 7 nucleotides align to TRBD1. Trimming removed 1 base from V and 1 base from J; junction bases left unmatched: 5. This CDR3 comprises 17 residues. Per germline, CDR1 SGDLS and CDR2 YYNGEE. CDR3 bases: TGTGCCAGCAGCGTAACAGGGGAAGGGTCCTATAATTCACCCCTCCACTTT. This translates into CASSVTGEGSYNSPLHF.

In DNA form, the CDR3 reads TGTGCCAGCAGCTTAGATCTTTCCAGGCTTTCGGAGCAGTACTTC. Encoded protein: CASSLDLSRLSEQYF. The chain uses TRBV11-2 and TRBJ2-7; D unclear. The CDR3 covers 15 residues. V was trimmed by 0 bases and J by 7 bases, leaving 16 bases between them. Germline CDR1 reads SGHAT; CDR2 reads FQNNGV.

J is TRBJ1-5 and V is TRBV6-1, with D tentatively TRBD1 (6 bases). V was cut by 7 bases and J by 3 bases, with 7 bases left in between. CDR1 MNHNS and CDR2 SASEGT come from the germline V gene. This CDR3 is built from 12 residues. The CDR3 is CASTGDNQPQHF. The CDR3 DNA reads as TGTGCCAGCACAGGGGACAATCAGCCCCAGCATTTT.

This clone was detected once. This sequence joins TRBV5-4 and TRBJ2-3; 11 bases line up with TRBD2. V shed 0 bases, J shed 3 bases, and the junction held 0 bases outside the gene matches. The germline CDR1 and CDR2 sequences are SGHNT and YYREEE (reference sequence). The CDR3 covers 15 residues. The CDR3 nucleotides read TGTGCCAGCAGCTTGGGACTAGCGGGGACAGATACGCAGTATTTT. As protein: CASSLGLAGTDTQYF.

The chain joins TRBV5-4 to TRBJ1-6; D is perhaps TRBD1 (5 bases). The CDR3 loop spans 14 amino acids. Germline V gene data show CDR1 as SGHNT and CDR2 as YYREEE (reference sequence). Trimming left V 3 bases short and J 8 bases short, with 12 bases between. CDR3 bases: TGTGCCAGCAGCTCGACAGTTGACGATTCACCCCTCCACTTT. It translates to CASSSTVDDSPLHF.